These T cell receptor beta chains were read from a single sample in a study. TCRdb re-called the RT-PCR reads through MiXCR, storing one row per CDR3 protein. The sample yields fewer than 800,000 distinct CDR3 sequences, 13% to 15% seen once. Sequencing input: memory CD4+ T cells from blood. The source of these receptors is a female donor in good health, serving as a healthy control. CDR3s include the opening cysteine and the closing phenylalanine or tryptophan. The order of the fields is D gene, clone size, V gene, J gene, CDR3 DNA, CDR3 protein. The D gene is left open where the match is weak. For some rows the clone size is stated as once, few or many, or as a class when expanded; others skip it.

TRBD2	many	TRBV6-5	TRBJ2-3	TGTGCCAGCAGTTCCCGGACTAGTCTCACAGATACGCAGTATTTT	CASSSRTSLTDTQYF
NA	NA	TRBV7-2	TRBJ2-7	TGTGCCAGCAGCTTAGATGGCGTTAAGACCTACGAGCAGTACTTC	CASSLDGVKTYEQYF
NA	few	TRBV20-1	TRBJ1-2	TGCAGTGCCATGACTCATGGAAACTATGGCTACACCTTC	CSAMTHGNYGYTF
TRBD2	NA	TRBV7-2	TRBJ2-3	TGTGCCAGCAGATTTAGCGGGGGGATCACAGATACGCAGTATTTT	CASRFSGGITDTQYF
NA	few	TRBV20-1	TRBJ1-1	TGCAGTGCTAGAGTTTGGGTCAGGATGAACACTGAAGCTTTCTTT	CSARVWVRMNTEAFF
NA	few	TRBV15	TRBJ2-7	TGTGCCACCAGCAGAGATGGGGAAGGACAGCAGCTTTTC	CATSRDGEGQQLF
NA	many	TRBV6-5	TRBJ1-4	TGTGCCAGCAGTTACGGGGGGACTGGCATGGAAAAACTGTTTTTT	CASSYGGTGMEKLFF
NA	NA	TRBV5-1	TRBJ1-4	TGCGCCAGCAGCTTGGGACAGCGGACCGAAAAACTGTTTTTT	CASSLGQRTEKLFF
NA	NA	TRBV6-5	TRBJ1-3	TGTGCCAGCACAATCTCAATCTCTGGAAACACCATATATTTT	CASTISISGNTIYF
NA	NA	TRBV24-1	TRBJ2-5	TGTGCCACCAGTGACCCACAGGGATCCGAGACCCAGTACTTC	CATSDPQGSETQYF
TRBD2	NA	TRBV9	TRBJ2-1	TGTGCCAGCAGCGTCAAGGATAGCGGGAGCTCCTACAATGAGCAGTTCTTC	CASSVKDSGSSYNEQFF
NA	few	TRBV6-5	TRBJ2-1	TGTGCCAGCAAGGGCAGTTTAGCGCCTTCCTACAATGAGCAGTTCTTC	CASKGSLAPSYNEQFF
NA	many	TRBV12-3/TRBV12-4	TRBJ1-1	TGTGCCAGCAGTTTTCTCGGTGGTCTTGCTTTCTTT	CASSFLGGLAFF
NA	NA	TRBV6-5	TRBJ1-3	TGTGCCAGCAGTTCCCTGGCGGGGCCCGGAAACACCATATATTTT	CASSSLAGPGNTIYF
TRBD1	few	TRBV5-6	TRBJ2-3	TGTGCCAGCAGCTTGAGGGCAGGGGGCTGGACAGATACGCAGTATTTT	CASSLRAGGWTDTQYF
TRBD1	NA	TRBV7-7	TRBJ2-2	TGTGCTATCTGGGACAGGATCGCCGGGGAGCTGTTTTTT	CAIWDRIAGELFF
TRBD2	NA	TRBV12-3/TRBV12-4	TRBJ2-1	TGTGCCACGGCGACTAGCGGGAGTAGCTCCTACAATGAGCAGTTCTTC	CATATSGSSSYNEQFF
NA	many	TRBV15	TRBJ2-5	TGTGCCACCAGCAGAGATATTGAGACCCAGTACTTC	CATSRDIETQYF
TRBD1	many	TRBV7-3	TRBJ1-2	TGTGCCAGCAGCCCACAGGGGAGCTTCGACTATGGCTACACCTTC	CASSPQGSFDYGYTF
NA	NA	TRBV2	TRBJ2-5	TGTGCCAGCAGTGGGAGTTGGACCCAAGAGACCCAGTACTTC	CASSGSWTQETQYF
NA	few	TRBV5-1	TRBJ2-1	TGCGCCAGCAGTGGAGTCCCCTACAATGAGCAGTTCTTC	CASSGVPYNEQFF
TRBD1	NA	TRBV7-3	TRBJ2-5	TGTGCCAGCAGCCCTACCAGGACAGGGGGCGAAGAGACCCAGTACTTC	CASSPTRTGGEETQYF
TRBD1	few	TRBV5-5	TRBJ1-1	TGTGCCAGCCTCCCCGGACAGGGGGCGCGTAGCAACACTGAAGCTTTCTTT	CASLPGQGARSNTEAFF
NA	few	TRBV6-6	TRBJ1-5	TGTGCCAGCAGCAAAGGGGACATGGGTGGCAATCAGCCCCAGCATTTT	CASSKGDMGGNQPQHF
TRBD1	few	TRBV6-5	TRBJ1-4	TGTGCCAGCAGTTTTCGACAGGGGGATAATGAAAAACTGTTTTTT	CASSFRQGDNEKLFF
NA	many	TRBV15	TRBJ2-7	TGTGCCACCAACGAGAGGGGGATCAGCTACGAGCAGTACTTC	CATNERGISYEQYF
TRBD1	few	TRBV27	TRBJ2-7	TGTGCCAGCAGTTTAGTCAGGGGGCGCTCCTACGAGCAGTACTTC	CASSLVRGRSYEQYF
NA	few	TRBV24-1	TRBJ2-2	TGTGCCACCAGTAGTGTGGCCCCGAACACCGGGGAGCTGTTTTTT	CATSSVAPNTGELFF
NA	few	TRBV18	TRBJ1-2	TGTGCCAGCTCACCGGGGACTGCGGGCTACACCTTC	CASSPGTAGYTF
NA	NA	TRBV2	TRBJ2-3	TGTGCCAGCAGTGAAAACCCCATCAACCCCCCAGGCGGTACGCAGTATTTT	CASSENPINPPGGTQYF
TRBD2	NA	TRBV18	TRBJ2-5	TGTGCCAGTTCGGGACTAGCGCTCCAAGAGACCCAGTACTTC	CASSGLALQETQYF
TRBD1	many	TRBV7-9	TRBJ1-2	TGTGCCAGCAGCAGGGACAGGGTCGATGGCTACACCTTC	CASSRDRVDGYTF
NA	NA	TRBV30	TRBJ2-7	TGTGCCTGGAGTTCACCGGTCATCCCCTACGAGCAGTACTTC	CAWSSPVIPYEQYF
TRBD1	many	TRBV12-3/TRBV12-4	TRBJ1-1	TGTGCCAGCAGTTTAACGGGGACAGGGTCTGAAGCTTTCTTT	CASSLTGTGSEAFF
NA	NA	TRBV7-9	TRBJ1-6	TGTGCCAGCAGCTACAGAGACAATAATTCACCCCTCCACTTT	CASSYRDNNSPLHF
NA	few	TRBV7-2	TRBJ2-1	TGTGCCAGCAGCCCGGGGCTGGATTGGGGTGAGCAGTTCTTC	CASSPGLDWGEQFF
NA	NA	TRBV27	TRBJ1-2	TGTGCCAGCAGTTTGCGTCGCAAGGATGGCTACACCTTC	CASSLRRKDGYTF
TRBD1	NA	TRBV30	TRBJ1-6	TGTGCCTGGATGCTGGGACAGGGACGACCGGGGATTAATTCACCCCTCCACTTT	CAWMLGQGRPGINSPLHF
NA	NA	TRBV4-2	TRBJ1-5	TGTGCCAGCAGCTCTACAGGGTTTGACCAGCCCCAGCATTTT	CASSSTGFDQPQHF
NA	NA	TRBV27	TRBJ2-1	TGTGCCAGCAGTTTAAGGCTCCCCCATGAGCAGTTCTTC	CASSLRLPHEQFF
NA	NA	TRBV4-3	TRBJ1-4	TGCGCCAGCAGCCAAGCCCCTCAGACGGGGGAAAATGAAAAACTGTTTTTT	CASSQAPQTGENEKLFF
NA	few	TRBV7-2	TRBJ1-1	TGTGCCAGCAGCTTTCCCCTGGGATGGGCTTTCTTT	CASSFPLGWAFF
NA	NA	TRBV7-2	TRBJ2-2	TGTGCCAGCAGCCAAAACGGGGGTAGCAACACCGGGGAGCTGTTTTTT	CASSQNGGSNTGELFF
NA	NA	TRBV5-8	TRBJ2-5	TGCGCCAGCAGCACACAGGGCGGGGTCGGTGAGACCCAGTACTTC	CASSTQGGVGETQYF
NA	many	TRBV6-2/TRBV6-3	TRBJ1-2	TGTGCCAGCACTCGGTGGCCGGTAACAGCCTTGGGCGGCTACACCTTC	CASTRWPVTALGGYTF
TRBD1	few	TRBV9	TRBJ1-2	TGTGCCAGCAGCCTTGGGACAGGGTGGTATGGCTACACCTTC	CASSLGTGWYGYTF